One and the same sample provided the 4 T cell receptor beta chains below, sequenced in a study of blood T cell repertoires in COVID-19. TCRdb's copy holds only in-frame clones and misses some; the assay was immunoSEQ multiplex PCR. The repertoire holds under 150,000 clones, with roughly 90% as singletons. The sequenced material came from peripheral blood. The origin of the receptors is a man aged 50 to 60 with acute or convalescent COVID-19.

This chain joins TRBV6-2 or TRBV6-3 and TRBJ2-2, with D uncertain. Trimming stripped 5 bases from V and 4 bases from J, with 14 bases between. Germline V lookup: CDR1 MNHEY, CDR2 SVGEGT. This CDR3 comprises 15 residues. This chain's CDR3 is CASSADTGSTGELFF. In DNA form, the CDR3 reads TGTGCCAGCAGTGCCGACACCGGCTCCACCGGGGAGCTGTTTTTT.

V is TRBV19 and J is TRBJ1-5; D is ambiguous. Deletions cut 9 bases from V and 6 bases from J, with 15 bases between. There are 13 residues in the CDR3. Germline values: CDR1 LNHDA, CDR2 SQIVND (reference sequence). The CDR3 DNA reads TGTGCCAGCAATAATTTAGCGGCTCAGCCCCAGCATTTT. Amino acid sequence: CASNNLAAQPQHF.

The V gene is TRBV10-3, the J gene TRBJ2-3, with 9 bases that match TRBD1. The CDR3 totals 15 residues. V lost 4 bases to trimming and J lost 3 bases; unmatched junction nucleotides: 5. Per germline, CDR1 ENHRY and CDR2 SYGVKD. The chain's CDR3 is CAISAPDRGTDTQYF. The DNA for the CDR3 is TGTGCCATCAGTGCGCCCGACAGGGGGACAGATACGCAGTATTTT.

This chain uses TRBV7-7 with TRBJ2-7, with 10 bases aligning to TRBD1. The V gene's germline CDR1 is SSHAT and CDR2 FNYEAQ (reference sequence). The junction had 13 bases not matched to a gene; V was cut back by 5 bases and J by 6 bases. The CDR3 sequence is 16 residues long. The CDR3 region has the DNA TGTGCCAGCAGCCCCTCGGTAGCTCGGACAGGGGGCGAGCAGTACTTC. Protein sequence: CASSPSVARTGGEQYF. Drawing the rest from reference TRBV7-7 and TRBJ2-7, the complete variable domain is GAGVSQSPRYKVTKRGQDVTLRCDPISSHATLYWYQQALGQGPEFLTYFNYEAQPDKSGLPSDRFSAERPEGSISTLTIQRTEQRDSAMYRCASSPSVARTGGEQYFGPGTRLTVT.